This TCR beta chain was sequenced during a study of blood T cell repertoires in COVID-19. Whole-study context: Specimens from acute and convalescent COVID-19 originated in the United States, Italy and Spain. In each case, the material was cDNA or gDNA derived from T cells, B-cell-depleted T cells, or PBMCs.

Authors' processing steps: Reference gene primers were amplified, and this amplification served to estimate nucleated cell counts. Produced via immunoSEQ multiplex PCR; TCRdb's table is partial and in-frame only. The V and J calls and clone size come from that table; D and trimming were worked out from the DNA. Of approximately 100,000 clones detected, roughly two thirds appear once; the ten largest clones hold approximately 5.9%. This clone occurred once. Germline CDR1 SGHRS, CDR2 YFSETQ. The CDR3 has 15 residues. The ends lost 3 bases at V and 7 bases at J; junction bases unmatched: 8. Sequenced material: peripheral blood. This clonotype was sampled from an older man with acute or convalescent COVID-19. V is TRBV5-1 and J is TRBJ1-4; 8 nucleotides line up with TRBD1. This CDR3 reads CASSSTGGQGEKLFF. In DNA, the CDR3 is TGCGCCAGCAGCTCAACAGGGGGGCAAGGTGAAAAACTGTTTTTT.